This is a list of T cell receptor beta chains from one sample in a study of T cell repertoires and leukemia-associated antigens. In TCRdb, the 5' RACE reads were re-called with MiXCR into one record per CDR3 protein. The profile shows approximately 12,000 distinct CDR3 sequences, about two fifths of them singletons. No antigen is known for these receptors. The sample comprised CD3+ T cells sorted from blood and cultured. The receptors were sampled from a female donor in good health. CDR3s include the opening cysteine and the closing phenylalanine or tryptophan. The order of the fields is J gene, D gene, V gene, CDR3 length, clone size, CDR3 DNA, CDR3 protein. A D gene is named only where the DNA matches it firmly. Rows give clone size only sometimes, using once, few, many, or a class for an expanded clone.

J: TRBJ2-3; D: TRBD1; V: TRBV29-1; length: 14; size: NA; DNA: TGCAGCGTTGAAAAACAGGGGGGCACAGATACGCAGTATTTT; CDR3: CSVEKQGGTDTQYF
J: TRBJ2-7; D: NA; V: TRBV20-1; length: 13; size: NA; DNA: TGCAGTGCTAGGGACAGTACAACCTACGAGCAGTACTTC; CDR3: CSARDSTTYEQYF
J: TRBJ2-1; D: NA; V: TRBV20-1; length: 14; size: NA; DNA: TGCAGTGCTAGCGGAGGGAGCTCCTACAATGAGCAGTTCTTC; CDR3: CSASGGSSYNEQFF
J: TRBJ2-1; D: TRBD1; V: TRBV12-3/TRBV12-4; length: 15; size: NA; DNA: TGTGCCAGCAGTTACGACAGGGGCCAATACAATGAGCAGTTCTTC; CDR3: CASSYDRGQYNEQFF
J: TRBJ2-7; D: TRBD2; V: TRBV29-1; length: 13; size: NA; DNA: TGCAGCGTTGCCGGGACTAGCGGCTACGAGCAGTACTTC; CDR3: CSVAGTSGYEQYF
J: TRBJ2-7; D: NA; V: TRBV20-1; length: 13; size: few; DNA: TGCAGTGCTAGAACTGGCAGGGGCTACGAGCAGTACTTC; CDR3: CSARTGRGYEQYF
J: TRBJ1-2; D: NA; V: TRBV6-6; length: 17; size: many; DNA: TGTGCCAGCAGTTATGCTCCGGGCAGGCCCGGGAACTATGGCTACACCTTC; CDR3: CASSYAPGRPGNYGYTF
J: TRBJ2-2; D: NA; V: TRBV12-3/TRBV12-4; length: 13; size: NA; DNA: TGTGCCAGCAGCAACCGTGGGACCGGGGAGCTGTTTTTT; CDR3: CASSNRGTGELFF
J: TRBJ2-1; D: TRBD2; V: TRBV5-1; length: 14; size: few; DNA: TGCGCCAGCTCGATTAAGCGGGGGTTCAATGAGCAGTTCTTC; CDR3: CASSIKRGFNEQFF
J: TRBJ2-3; D: TRBD2; V: TRBV20-1; length: 16; size: NA; DNA: TGCAGTGCTGAACTAGCGGGAGGGCCTACGACAGATACGCAGTATTTT; CDR3: CSAELAGGPTTDTQYF
J: TRBJ2-7; D: TRBD2; V: TRBV27; length: 16; size: NA; DNA: TGTGCCAGCAGCCGACCCCCGGGACTAGTCTACTACGAGCAGTACTTC; CDR3: CASSRPPGLVYYEQYF
J: TRBJ2-5; D: NA; V: TRBV24-1; length: 14; size: medium-sized; DNA: TGTGCCACCAGTGAAGGGACAGCGGGAGAGACCCAGTACTTC; CDR3: CATSEGTAGETQYF
J: TRBJ2-3; D: TRBD2; V: TRBV20-1; length: 13; size: NA; DNA: TGCAGTGCTAGTTCGGGGGGGGCAGATACGCAGTATTTT; CDR3: CSASSGGADTQYF
J: TRBJ1-1; D: NA; V: TRBV27; length: 16; size: medium-sized; DNA: TGTGCCAGCAGTTTAAGTAGGCCAGGGTTGGGCACTGAAGCTTTCTTT; CDR3: CASSLSRPGLGTEAFF
J: TRBJ2-3; D: NA; V: TRBV7-2; length: 15; size: few; DNA: TGTGCCAGCAGCTTTGGGGGAGCGGGCACAGATACGCAGTATTTT; CDR3: CASSFGGAGTDTQYF
J: TRBJ2-2; D: NA; V: TRBV5-1; length: 17; size: NA; DNA: TGCGCCAGCAGCTTGCACCCAGGGATCTCGAACACCGGGGAGCTGTTTTTT; CDR3: CASSLHPGISNTGELFF
J: TRBJ2-1; D: TRBD2; V: TRBV24-1; length: 15; size: NA; DNA: TGTGCCACCAGTGTCTCTAGCGGGAGAGGCAATGAGCAGTTCTTC; CDR3: CATSVSSGRGNEQFF
J: TRBJ2-1; D: TRBD2; V: TRBV5-4; length: 12; size: medium-sized; DNA: TGTGCCAGCGGGGAGGGCTACAATGAGCAGTTCTTC; CDR3: CASGEGYNEQFF
J: TRBJ2-5; D: TRBD2; V: TRBV20-1; length: 18; size: few; DNA: TGCAGTGCTAGAGTCGTGGAACTAGCGGGACCCGGTCGAGAGACCCAGTACTTC; CDR3: CSARVVELAGPGRETQYF
J: TRBJ2-7; D: TRBD2; V: TRBV4-1; length: 17; size: NA; DNA: TGCGCCAGCAGCCAAGGCGGCGGGAGGGGACGTACCGGGGAGCAGTACTTC; CDR3: CASSQGGGRGRTGEQYF
J: TRBJ2-3; D: NA; V: TRBV6-5; length: 13; size: NA; DNA: TGTGCCAGCAGCCCCTCGATGGGAGATACGCAGTATTTT; CDR3: CASSPSMGDTQYF
J: TRBJ2-7; D: TRBD1; V: TRBV29-1; length: 14; size: NA; DNA: TGCAGCGTGTCCGTGGACAGGGTATCCTACGAGCAGTACTTC; CDR3: CSVSVDRVSYEQYF
J: TRBJ2-3; D: NA; V: TRBV20-1; length: 14; size: NA; DNA: TGCAGTGCTAGAGGCCACCGGGCGTTAGATACGCAGTATTTT; CDR3: CSARGHRALDTQYF
J: TRBJ1-5; D: NA; V: TRBV24-1; length: 14; size: medium-sized; DNA: TGTGCCACCAGTGATCCGGGGGACCATCAGCCCCAGCATTTT; CDR3: CATSDPGDHQPQHF
J: TRBJ2-5; D: NA; V: TRBV4-1; length: 14; size: medium-sized; DNA: TGCGCCAGCAGCCAAGCCCAAAGACAGGAGACCCAGTACTTC; CDR3: CASSQAQRQETQYF
J: TRBJ2-7; D: TRBD2; V: TRBV20-1; length: 16; size: NA; DNA: TGCAGTGCCCCCCGGCCTAGCGGGGTTACCGAGGGGGAGCAGTACTTC; CDR3: CSAPRPSGVTEGEQYF